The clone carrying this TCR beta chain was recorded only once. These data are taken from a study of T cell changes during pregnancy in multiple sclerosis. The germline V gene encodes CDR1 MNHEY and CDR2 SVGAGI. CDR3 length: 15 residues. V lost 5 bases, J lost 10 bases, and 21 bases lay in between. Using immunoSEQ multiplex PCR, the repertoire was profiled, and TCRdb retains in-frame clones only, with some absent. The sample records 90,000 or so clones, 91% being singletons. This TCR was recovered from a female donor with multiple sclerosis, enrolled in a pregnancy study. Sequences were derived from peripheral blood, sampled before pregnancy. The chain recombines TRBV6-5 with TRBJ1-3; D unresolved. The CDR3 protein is CASSPVFGVSGTIYF. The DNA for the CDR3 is TGTGCCAGCAGTCCGGTATTTGGGGTCTCGGGGACCATATATTTT.